The 14 T cell receptor beta chains in this list originate from one sample, sequenced in a study of CD8 T cells in Susac syndrome. cDNA came from about 0.46 to 1 ug RNA primed by random hexamers. TCRdb recomputed calls from the immunoSEQ multiplex PCR reads with MiXCR, one row per CDR3 protein. The table shows 170,000 or so distinct CDR3 sequences, with roughly 94% occurring only once. Sequencing was done on a sample of CD4+ T cells from PBMCs. These receptors all stem from a human donor with Susac syndrome.

J is TRBJ2-7 and V is TRBV12-3 or TRBV12-4; perhaps TRBD1 as D (5 bases). The CDR3 runs 14 residues. The V gene lost 1 base and the J gene lost 5 bases, with 12 bases spanning the gap. CDR3 sequence (DNA): TGTGCCAGCAGTTTAGTCAGGGCCCGAGACGAGCAGTACTTC. Protein: CASSLVRARDEQYF.

This clonotype was seen once. V is TRBV20-1 and J is TRBJ2-3; 7 nucleotides align to TRBD1. The V gene end was trimmed by 2 bases and the J gene end by 10 bases; junction bases not matched to a gene: 6. Germline CDR1 reads DFQATT; CDR2 reads SNEGSKA (reference sequence). The CDR3 runs to 12 residues. CDR3 sequence: CSARTGTEAQYF. For the CDR3, the DNA is TGCAGTGCTAGAACGGGGACAGAGGCGCAGTATTTT.

The chain combines TRBV7-2 with TRBJ2-5; unclear D gene. CDR1 is SGHTA, CDR2 FQGNSA, per germline. The CDR3 extends over 14 amino acids. The V end lost 1 base, the J end lost 5 bases, and 11 bases lay between the germline ends. CDR3 residues: CASSLVSGLETQYF. In DNA, the CDR3 is TGTGCCAGCAGCTTAGTCTCCGGGTTGGAGACCCAGTACTTC.

The chain carries TRBV20-1 and TRBJ1-5, with unresolved D. This CDR3 region has 13 residues. V was cut by 6 bases and J by 5 bases, with 14 bases left in between. Per the germline V gene, CDR1 is DFQATT and CDR2 is SNEGSKA (reference sequence). In DNA, the CDR3 is TGCAGTGCCGCTATATCCGTTGATCAGCCCCAGCATTTT. This encodes CSAAISVDQPQHF.

V usage is TRBV5-1 and J usage is TRBJ1-6, with D maybe TRBD1 (5 bases). The germline gives CDR1 SGHRS, CDR2 YFSETQ. Trimming removed 0 bases at V and 7 bases at J, with 8 bases between. This CDR3 comprises 14 residues. CDR3 protein: CASSLVGDNSPLHF. In nucleotides, the CDR3 is TGCGCCAGCAGCTTGGTCGGGGACAATTCACCCCTCCACTTT.

This sequence joins TRBV20-1 and TRBJ1-1; D call uncertain. Germline V CDR1 and CDR2: DFQATT, SNEGSKA (reference sequence). The CDR3 consists of 12 residues. The V end was cut by 2 bases, the J end by 4 bases, with 8 bases between. The CDR3 here is CSARRALTEAFF. The CDR3, as DNA: TGCAGTGCTAGAAGGGCCCTCACTGAAGCTTTCTTT.

The V and J genes are TRBV20-1 and TRBJ1-1; 9 bases match TRBD1. CDR3 length: 13 residues. V dropped 1 base and J dropped 6; count of bases not matched to a gene: 3. Per germline, CDR1 DFQATT and CDR2 SNEGSKA (reference sequence). CDR3 region: CSARGQGVSEAFF. Here the CDR3 DNA reads TGCAGTGCTAGAGGACAGGGGGTATCTGAAGCTTTCTTT.

The rearrangement joins TRBV30 to TRBJ2-4; D is unresolved. Trimming took 4 bases from V and 1 from J, leaving 8 bases between them. This CDR3 has 13 residues. Germline V gene sequence: CDR1 GTSNPN, CDR2 SVGIG (reference sequence). CDR3 sequence: CAWTRPAKNIQYF. As DNA, the CDR3 is TGTGCCTGGACACGGCCGGCCAAAAACATTCAGTACTTC.

The V call is TRBV7-2, the J call TRBJ2-5, with 9 bases fitting TRBD1. Germline CDR1 is SGHTA and CDR2 is FQGNSA. This CDR3 has 14 residues. Trimming cost V 5 bases and J 4 bases; bases outside gene matches: 5. CDR3 amino acids: CASSPDRGSETQYF. DNA for the CDR3: TGTGCCAGCAGCCCCGACAGGGGGTCAGAGACCCAGTACTTC.

The chain employs TRBV20-1 and TRBJ1-2; 8 positions agree with TRBD1. This CDR3 has 14 residues. Germline CDR1 reads DFQATT; CDR2 reads SNEGSKA (reference sequence). Trimming at V came to 3 bases and at J to 6 bases, leaving 9 bases not matched to a gene. CDR3 DNA sequence: TGCAGTGCTAGGGGACAGGCCCGGCGAAATGGCTACACCTTC. Protein sequence: CSARGQARRNGYTF.

The chain is built from TRBV18 and TRBJ1-5; D not resolved. V was trimmed by 3 bases and J by 4 bases, leaving 4 bases between them. Germline CDR1 KGHSH, CDR2 LQKENI. The CDR3 is made up of 12 amino acids. CDR3 coding DNA: TGTGCCAGCTCACCCGAAAATCAGCCCCAGCATTTT. Encoded protein: CASSPENQPQHF.

The chain has TRBV11-2 and TRBJ2-3; D uncertain. The CDR3 length is 15 residues. Germline loops: CDR1 SGHAT, CDR2 FQNNGV. V gave up 8 bases and J gave up 5 bases, with 20 bases separating them. DNA for the CDR3: TGTGCCAGCTCCTTCTCCGGCAGAATCCAAGATACGCAGTATTTT. It is translated as CASSFSGRIQDTQYF.

This clonotype was picked up one time. V gene TRBV19 combines with J gene TRBJ1-2; 7 bases map to TRBD1. V lost 7 bases, J lost 2 bases, and 1 base stayed unmatched. The germline V gene encodes CDR1 LNHDA and CDR2 SQIVND (reference sequence). CDR3 size: 12 residues. The CDR3 protein is CASKDRNYGYTF. The CDR3 bases are TGTGCCAGTAAGGACAGGAACTATGGCTACACCTTC.

With regard to this clonotype: One end of the junction does not line up with germline, which may come from a read error. This chain joins TRBV15 and TRBJ2-2; D gene unclear. Germline V gene sequence: CDR1 LNHNV, CDR2 YYDKDF (reference sequence). This CDR3 spans 15 amino acids. CDR3 amino acids: CATRREGVNSGELFF. The CDR3 DNA sequence: TGTGCCACCAGGAGAGAAGGAGTAAATAGCGGGGAGCTGTTTTTT. Filled out from reference TRBV15 and TRBJ2-2, the complete variable domain reads DAMVIQNPRYQVTQFGKPVTLSCSQTLNHNVMYWYQQKSSQAPKLLFHYYDKDFNNEADTPDNFQSRRPNTSFCFLDIRSPGLGDTAMYLCATRREGVNSGELFFGEGSRLTVL.